This TCR beta chain originates from a study of blood T cells in healthy people across ages. Study-wide points: Total diversity from one million sequenced T cells was likely underestimated. Bulk PBMC profiling left naive and antigen-experienced comparisons inconclusive.

A second PCR, run for about 7 to 11 cycles, used a sample-barcoded 5' primer plus a J-beta primer mix. Each CDR3 protein gets one entry after TCRdb re-called the 5' RACE reads with MiXCR. The sample carries approximately 1.5 million distinct CDR3 sequences, roughly 30% recorded once. This CDR3 comprises 15 residues. V lost 1 base and J 3 bases, leaving 12 bases between the germline ends. Germline V gene lookup returns CDR1 SGHRS and CDR2 YFSETQ. Researchers report isolating at least 6.5 million PBMCs per sample. This clonotype was detected ten times or more. Its antigen is unidentified. Sample: blood. The J gene is TRBJ2-3, the V gene TRBV5-1; D unclear. The source of this sequence is a woman in her 30s in good health. In DNA, the CDR3 is TGCGCCAGCAGCTTGAAGCACCCGAGAACAGATACGCAGTATTTT. Its protein product is CASSLKHPRTDTQYF.